This T cell receptor (beta chain) comes out of a study of OX40 agonist ivuxolimab in advanced cancers. Whole-study context: Head and neck, renal cell, melanoma or hepatocellular carcinoma were the cancers that dose-escalation patients had. General study points: It was also the case that some nonresponders had low normalized T-cell clonal expansion.

The CDR3 loop spans 14 amino acids. The V gene end was trimmed by 4 bases and the J gene end by 0 bases; junction bases not matched to a gene: 1. CDR1 and CDR2 from the germline V gene are MGHRA and YSYEKL. Comment on this clone: Its matching antigen is unknown.

Blood draws occurred at baseline, cycle 4 day 1, and cycle 7 day 1. Using immunoSEQ multiplex PCR, the repertoire was profiled, and TCRdb retains in-frame clones only, with some absent. Of around 90,000 clones listed, roughly 84% are singletons. The sequence was collected from an adult with an advanced solid tumor such as melanoma, head and neck, liver or kidney cancer. This sequence joins TRBV4-1 and TRBJ1-1, with TRBD1 matching over 8 bases. Specimen: CD4+ or CD8+ T cells sorted from blood, collected in a trial of the OX40 agonist ivuxolimab. CDR3 in amino acids: CASSRGQVNTEAFF. The CDR3, as DNA: TGCGCCAGCAGCCGGGGACAGGTGAACACTGAAGCTTTCTTT.